This T cell receptor (beta chain) appears in the sequencing data of a study of blood T cells in healthy people across ages. The sample providers were healthy Caucasian people from Russia, aged about 6 to 100. Peripheral blood, around 10 milliliters per donor, was collected. Germline V gene sequence: CDR1 LGHDT, CDR2 YNNKEL (reference sequence). Trimming cost V 2 bases and J 4 bases, with 5 bases left between them. The CDR3 has 12 residues. This clonotype was counted ten times or more. Its specificity is not known. A second PCR, run for about 7 to 12 cycles, used a sample-barcoded 5' primer plus a J-beta primer mix. TCRdb re-called the 5' RACE reads through MiXCR, storing one row per CDR3 protein. The sample lists 1.4 million or so distinct CDR3 sequences; roughly two fifths were seen once. General observations from the study: PBMCs went unsorted, and a conclusive naive versus antigen-experienced comparison was therefore prevented.

The gene calls are TRBV3-1 and TRBJ1-2; D not certain. The receptor comes from a young woman in good health. The sequencing input was blood. Written as DNA, the CDR3 is TGTGCCAGCAGCCAACACCCCTATGGCTACACCTTC. It translates to CASSQHPYGYTF.